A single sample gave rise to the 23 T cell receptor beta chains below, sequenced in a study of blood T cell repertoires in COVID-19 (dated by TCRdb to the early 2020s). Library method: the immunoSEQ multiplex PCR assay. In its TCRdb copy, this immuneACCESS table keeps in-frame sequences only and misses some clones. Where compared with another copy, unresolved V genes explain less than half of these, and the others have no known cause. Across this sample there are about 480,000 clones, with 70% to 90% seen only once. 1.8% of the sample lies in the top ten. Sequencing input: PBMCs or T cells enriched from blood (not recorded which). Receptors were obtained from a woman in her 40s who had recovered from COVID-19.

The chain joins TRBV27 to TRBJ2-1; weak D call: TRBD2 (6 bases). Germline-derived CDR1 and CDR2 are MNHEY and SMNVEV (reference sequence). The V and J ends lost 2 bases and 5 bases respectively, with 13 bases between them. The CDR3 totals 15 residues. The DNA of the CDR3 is TGTGCCAGCAGTTTAAACGGGGGTTTCAACAATGAGCAGTTCTTC. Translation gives CASSLNGGFNNEQFF.

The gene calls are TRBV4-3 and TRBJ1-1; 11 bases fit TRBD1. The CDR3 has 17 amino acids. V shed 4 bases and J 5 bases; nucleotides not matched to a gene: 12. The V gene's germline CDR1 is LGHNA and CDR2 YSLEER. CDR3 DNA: TGCGCCAGCAGCCCCTTCGGAGGGACAGGGGGAGATACTGAAGCTTTCTTT. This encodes CASSPFGGTGGDTEAFF.

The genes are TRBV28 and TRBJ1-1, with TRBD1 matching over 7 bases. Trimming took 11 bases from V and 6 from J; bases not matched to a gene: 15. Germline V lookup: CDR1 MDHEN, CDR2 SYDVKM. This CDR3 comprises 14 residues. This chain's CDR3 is CAGKGGPEGPEAFF. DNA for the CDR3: TGTGCCGGAAAAGGGGGCCCGGAGGGTCCTGAAGCTTTCTTT.

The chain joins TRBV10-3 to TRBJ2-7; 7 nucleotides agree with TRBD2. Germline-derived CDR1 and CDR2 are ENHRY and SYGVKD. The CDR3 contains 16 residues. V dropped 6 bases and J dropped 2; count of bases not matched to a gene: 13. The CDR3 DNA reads TGTGCCATCAGGTCTAGCGGTGATGGGTACCCCTACGAGCAGTACTTC. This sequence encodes CAIRSSGDGYPYEQYF.

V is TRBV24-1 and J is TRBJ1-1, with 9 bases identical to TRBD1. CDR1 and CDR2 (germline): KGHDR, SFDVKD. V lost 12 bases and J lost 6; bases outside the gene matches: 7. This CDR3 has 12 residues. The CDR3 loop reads CAPDRGMAEAFF. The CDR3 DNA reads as TGTGCCCCAGACAGGGGGATGGCTGAAGCTTTCTTT.

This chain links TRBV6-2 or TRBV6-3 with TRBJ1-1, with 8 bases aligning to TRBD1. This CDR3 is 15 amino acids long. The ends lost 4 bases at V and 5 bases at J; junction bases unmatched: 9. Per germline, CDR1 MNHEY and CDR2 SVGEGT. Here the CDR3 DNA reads TGTGCCAGCAGTTCCGTGTGGACAGGGAGGACTGAAGCTTTCTTT. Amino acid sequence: CASSSVWTGRTEAFF.

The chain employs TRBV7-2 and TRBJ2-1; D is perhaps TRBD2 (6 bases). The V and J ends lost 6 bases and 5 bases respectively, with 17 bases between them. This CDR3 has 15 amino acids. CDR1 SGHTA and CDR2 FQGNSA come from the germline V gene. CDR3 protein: CASRIPGLKHNEQFF. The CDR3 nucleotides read TGTGCCAGCAGAATCCCGGGACTCAAACACAATGAGCAGTTCTTC. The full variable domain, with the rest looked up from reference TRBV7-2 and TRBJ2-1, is GAGVSQSPSNKVTEKGKDVELRCDPISGHTALYWYRQSLGQGLEFLIYFQGNSAPDKSGLPSDRFSAERTGGSVSTLTIQRTQQEDSAVYLCASRIPGLKHNEQFFGPGTRLTVL.

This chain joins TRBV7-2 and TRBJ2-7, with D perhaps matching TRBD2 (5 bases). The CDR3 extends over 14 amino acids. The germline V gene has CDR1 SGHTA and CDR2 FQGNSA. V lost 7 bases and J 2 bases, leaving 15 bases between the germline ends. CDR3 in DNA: TGTGCCAGCACCCCCGGAGGTGTCACCTACGAGCAGTACTTC. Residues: CASTPGGVTYEQYF.

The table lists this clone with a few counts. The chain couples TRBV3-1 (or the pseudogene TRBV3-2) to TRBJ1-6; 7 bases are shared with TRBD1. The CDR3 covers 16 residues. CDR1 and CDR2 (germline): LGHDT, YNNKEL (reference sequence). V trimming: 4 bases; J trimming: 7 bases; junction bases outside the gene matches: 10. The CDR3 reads CASSPRWGTVNSPLHF. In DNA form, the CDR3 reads TGTGCCAGCAGCCCCCGGTGGGGGACAGTCAATTCACCCCTCCACTTT.

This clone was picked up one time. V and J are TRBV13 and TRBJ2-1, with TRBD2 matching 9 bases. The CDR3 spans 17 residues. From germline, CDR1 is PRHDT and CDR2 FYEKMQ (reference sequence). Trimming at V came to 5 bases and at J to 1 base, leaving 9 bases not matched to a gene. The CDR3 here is CASSPFLLAGSYNEQFF. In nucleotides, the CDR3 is TGTGCCAGCAGCCCATTCCTACTAGCGGGTTCCTACAATGAGCAGTTCTTC. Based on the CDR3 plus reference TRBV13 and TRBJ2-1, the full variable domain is AAGVIQSPRHLIKEKRETATLKCYPIPRHDTVYWYQQGPGQDPQFLISFYEKMQSDKGSIPDRFSAQQFSDYHSELNMSSLELGDSALYFCASSPFLLAGSYNEQFFGPGTRLTVL.

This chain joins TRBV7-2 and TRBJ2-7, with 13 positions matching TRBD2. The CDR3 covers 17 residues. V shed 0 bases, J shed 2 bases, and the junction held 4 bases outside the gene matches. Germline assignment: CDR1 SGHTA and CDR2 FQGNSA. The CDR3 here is CASSLAGLAGITYEQYF. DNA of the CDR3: TGTGCCAGCAGCTTAGCGGGACTAGCGGGGATTACCTACGAGCAGTACTTC.

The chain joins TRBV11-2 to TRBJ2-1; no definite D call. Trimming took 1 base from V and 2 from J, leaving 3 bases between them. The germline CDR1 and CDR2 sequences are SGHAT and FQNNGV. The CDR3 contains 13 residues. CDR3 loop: CASSLVAYNEQFF. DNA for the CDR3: TGTGCCAGCAGCTTAGTAGCCTACAATGAGCAGTTCTTC.

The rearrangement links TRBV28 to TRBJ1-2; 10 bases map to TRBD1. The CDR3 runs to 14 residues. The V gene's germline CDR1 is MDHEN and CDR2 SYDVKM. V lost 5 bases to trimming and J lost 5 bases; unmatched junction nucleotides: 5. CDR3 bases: TGTGCCAGCAGTGGGCCGGGACAGGGGTATGGCTACACCTTC. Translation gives CASSGPGQGYGYTF.

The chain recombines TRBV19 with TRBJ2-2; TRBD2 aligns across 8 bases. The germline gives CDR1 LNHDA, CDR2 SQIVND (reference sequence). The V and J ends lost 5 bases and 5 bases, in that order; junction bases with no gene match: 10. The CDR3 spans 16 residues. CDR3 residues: CASSPRGGRVTGELFF. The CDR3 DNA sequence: TGTGCCAGTAGTCCCCGCGGGGGGCGCGTTACCGGGGAGCTGTTTTTT.

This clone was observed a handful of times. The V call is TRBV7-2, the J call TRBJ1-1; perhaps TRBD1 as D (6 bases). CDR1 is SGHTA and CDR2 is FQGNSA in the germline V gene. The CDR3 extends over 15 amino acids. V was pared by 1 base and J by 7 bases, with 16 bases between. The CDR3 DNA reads TGTGCCAGCAGCTTAGGACCCGGGACAAGAAATGAAGCTTTCTTT. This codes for CASSLGPGTRNEAFF. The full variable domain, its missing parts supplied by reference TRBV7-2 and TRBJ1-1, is GAGVSQSPSNKVTEKGKDVELRCDPISGHTALYWYRQSLGQGLEFLIYFQGNSAPDKSGLPSDRFSAERTGGSVSTLTIQRTQQEDSAVYLCASSLGPGTRNEAFFGQGTRLTVV.

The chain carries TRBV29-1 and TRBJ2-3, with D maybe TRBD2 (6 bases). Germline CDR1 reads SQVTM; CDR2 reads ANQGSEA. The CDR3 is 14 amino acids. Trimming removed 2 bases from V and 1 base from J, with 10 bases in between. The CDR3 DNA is TGCAGCGTTGAAACCGGGAGTGGCACAGATACGCAGTATTTT. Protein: CSVETGSGTDTQYF.

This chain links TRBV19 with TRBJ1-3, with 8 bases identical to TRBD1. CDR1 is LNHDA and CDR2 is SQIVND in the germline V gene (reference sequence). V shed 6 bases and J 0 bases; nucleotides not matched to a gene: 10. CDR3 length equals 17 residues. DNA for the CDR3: TGTGCCAGTAGGGAGACAGGGGCGCGAAGCTCTGGAAACACCATATATTTT. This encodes CASRETGARSSGNTIYF.

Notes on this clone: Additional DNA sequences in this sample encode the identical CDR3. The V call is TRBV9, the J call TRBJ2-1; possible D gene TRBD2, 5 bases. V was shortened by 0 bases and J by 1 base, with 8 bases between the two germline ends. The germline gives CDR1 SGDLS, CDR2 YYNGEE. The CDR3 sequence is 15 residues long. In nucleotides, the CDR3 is TGTGCCAGCAGCGTAGGGAGCGGATCCTACAATGAGCAGTTCTTC. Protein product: CASSVGSGSYNEQFF.

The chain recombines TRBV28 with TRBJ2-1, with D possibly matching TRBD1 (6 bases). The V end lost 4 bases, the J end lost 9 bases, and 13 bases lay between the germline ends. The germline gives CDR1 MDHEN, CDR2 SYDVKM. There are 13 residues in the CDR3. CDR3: CASSYQGQFEQFF. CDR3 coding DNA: TGTGCCAGCAGTTACCAAGGACAGTTTGAGCAGTTCTTC.

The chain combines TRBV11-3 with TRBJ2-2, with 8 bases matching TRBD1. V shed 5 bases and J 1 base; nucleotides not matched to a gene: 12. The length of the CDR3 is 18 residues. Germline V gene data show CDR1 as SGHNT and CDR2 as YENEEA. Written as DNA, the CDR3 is TGTGCCAGCAGCCCGGGACAGGCTCGAAGGGGGAACACCGGGGAGCTGTTTTTT. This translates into CASSPGQARRGNTGELFF.

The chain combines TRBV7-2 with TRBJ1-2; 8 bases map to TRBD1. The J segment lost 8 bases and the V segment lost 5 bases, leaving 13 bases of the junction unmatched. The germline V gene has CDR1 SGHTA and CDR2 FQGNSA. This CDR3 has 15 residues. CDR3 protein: CASSPPRVTGVGYTF. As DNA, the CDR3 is TGTGCCAGCAGCCCCCCCAGGGTGACAGGGGTCGGCTACACCTTC.

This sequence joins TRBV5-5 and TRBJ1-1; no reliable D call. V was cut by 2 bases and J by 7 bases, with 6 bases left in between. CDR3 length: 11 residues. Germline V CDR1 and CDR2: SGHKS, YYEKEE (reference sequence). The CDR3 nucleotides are TGTGCCAGCAGCTTTATGCGTGAAGCTTTCTTT. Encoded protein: CASSFMREAFF.

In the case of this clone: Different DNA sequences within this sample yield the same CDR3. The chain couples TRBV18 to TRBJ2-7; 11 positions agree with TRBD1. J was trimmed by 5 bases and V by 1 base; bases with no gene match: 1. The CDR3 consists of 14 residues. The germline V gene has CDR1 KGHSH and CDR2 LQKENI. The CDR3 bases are TGTGCCAGCTCACCACGGACAGGGGGCGACGAGCAGTACTTC. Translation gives CASSPRTGGDEQYF.